This entry is about one T cell receptor (beta chain). The sample belongs to a study of blood T cell repertoires in COVID-19. Study background: PBMCs, B-cell-depleted T cells, or T cells were the source of the cDNA or gDNA that made up the material.

Authors' analysis steps: Reference gene primer amplification in the assay estimated nucleated cell counts. Profiling relied on immunoSEQ multiplex PCR, and the TCRdb table lists in-frame clones only, not all of them. That table supplies the V and J calls and clone size; D and trimming were determined from the DNA. The sample has 250,000 or so clones, roughly 90% seen once. The germline V gene has CDR1 LGHNA and CDR2 YSLEER. CDR3 size: 18 residues. Trimming pared 0 bases from V and 1 base from J, leaving 17 bases between. This sequence was found in a woman in her twenties or thirties with acute or convalescent COVID-19. Sequencing was performed on peripheral blood. J is TRBJ2-3 and V is TRBV4-3; possible D gene TRBD2, 6 bases. CDR3 protein: CASSQDLFGGLGTDTQYF. CDR3 sequence (DNA): TGCGCCAGCAGCCAAGATCTCTTCGGGGGATTAGGCACAGATACGCAGTATTTT.